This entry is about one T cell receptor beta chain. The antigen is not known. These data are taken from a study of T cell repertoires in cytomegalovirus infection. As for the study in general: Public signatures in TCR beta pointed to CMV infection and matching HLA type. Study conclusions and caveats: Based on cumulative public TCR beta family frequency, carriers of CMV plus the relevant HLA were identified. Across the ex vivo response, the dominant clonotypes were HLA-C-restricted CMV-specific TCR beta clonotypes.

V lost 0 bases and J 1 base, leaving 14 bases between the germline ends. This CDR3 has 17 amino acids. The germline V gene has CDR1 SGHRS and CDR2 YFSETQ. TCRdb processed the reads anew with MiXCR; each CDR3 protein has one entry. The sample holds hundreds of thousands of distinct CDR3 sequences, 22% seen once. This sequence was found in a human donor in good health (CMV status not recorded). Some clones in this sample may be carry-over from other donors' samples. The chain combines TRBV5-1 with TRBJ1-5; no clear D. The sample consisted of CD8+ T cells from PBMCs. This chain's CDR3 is CASSLVARPASNQPQHF. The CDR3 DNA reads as TGCGCCAGCAGCTTGGTAGCCCGACCCGCCAGCAATCAGCCCCAGCATTTT.